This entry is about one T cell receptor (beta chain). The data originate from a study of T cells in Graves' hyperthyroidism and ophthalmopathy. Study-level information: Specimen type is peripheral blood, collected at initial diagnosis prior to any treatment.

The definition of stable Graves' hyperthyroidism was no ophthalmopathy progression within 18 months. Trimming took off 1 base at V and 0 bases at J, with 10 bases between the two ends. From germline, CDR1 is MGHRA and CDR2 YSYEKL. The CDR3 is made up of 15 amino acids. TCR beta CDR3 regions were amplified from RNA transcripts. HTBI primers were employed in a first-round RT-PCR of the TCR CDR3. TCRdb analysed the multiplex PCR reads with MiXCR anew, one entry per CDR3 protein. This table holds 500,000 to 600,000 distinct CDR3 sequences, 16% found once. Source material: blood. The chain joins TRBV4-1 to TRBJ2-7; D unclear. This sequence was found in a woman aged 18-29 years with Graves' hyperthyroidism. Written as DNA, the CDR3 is TGCGCCAGCAGCCAAGCATGGTCCCTCTCCTACGAGCAGTACTTC. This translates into CASSQAWSLSYEQYF.